The present T cell receptor beta chain was sequenced within a study of cytomegalovirus exposure and HLA in healthy donors. TCRdb's table, derived via immunoSEQ multiplex PCR, lists solely in-frame clones and lacks some. Of about 200,000 clones in the sample, 84% were seen once. Whole-study results and caveats: Per published reports, the classifier diagnosed cytomegalovirus status with high specificity and sensitivity. That first-cohort TCR clusters tended to co-occur in the 130 or so validation repertoires was found in a later analysis. As confirmed in vitro, a few CMV-associated chains were specific for CMV antigens.

On this clone: Antigen unknown.

The donors were members of the validation cohort comprising over a hundred subjects, separate from the roughly 700-subject first cohort. This TCR derives from a woman aged 30 to 39 in good health and CMV-seropositive. The source material was PBMCs.

The CDR3 DNA follows: TGTGCCAGCAGCGTCTTAGACAGGGAAATGAACGAGCAGTACTTC. This gives the protein CASSVLDREMNEQYF. The genes are TRBV9 and TRBJ2-7, with TRBD1 matching over 7 bases. The V gene end was trimmed by 2 bases and the J gene end by 5 bases; junction bases not matched to a gene: 10. Germline V gene data show CDR1 as SGDLS and CDR2 as YYNGEE. CDR3 length: 15 residues.